A selection of T cell receptor beta chains follows, all from one sample in a study. Each CDR3 protein is one row after TCRdb ran MiXCR on the RT-PCR reads. The sample lists fewer than 800,000 distinct CDR3 sequences, 14% occurring once. The material sequenced was memory CD4+ T cells from blood. These receptors were taken from a female donor in good health, serving as a healthy control. Both conserved end residues are part of each CDR3. A D gene is named only where the DNA matches it firmly. Clone size is stated in some rows and not others, as once, few, many or a class when expanded.

-	TRBV15	TRBJ2-5	many	TGTGCCACCAGCAGACAGACTTACCAAGAGACCCAGTACTTC	CATSRQTYQETQYF
TRBD1	TRBV7-9	TRBJ1-2	-	TGTGCCAGCAGCTTAGGACAGGGAATCTATGGCTACACCTTC	CASSLGQGIYGYTF
-	TRBV20-1	TRBJ1-5	-	TGCAGTGCTAGAGATCGAAAGGACAAAAGCAATCAGCCCCAGCATTTT	CSARDRKDKSNQPQHF
TRBD2	TRBV11-2	TRBJ2-1	few	TGTGCCAGCAGCGAGCTACTAGCGGGAGTAGGTGAGCAGTTCTTC	CASSELLAGVGEQFF
TRBD1	TRBV28	TRBJ2-7	many	TGTGCCACCTTCACCGGGACAGTGTCCTACGAGCAGTACTTC	CATFTGTVSYEQYF
-	TRBV4-2	TRBJ1-2	few	TGTGCCAGCAGCCAAGAGAGGGGCAACAACTATGGCTACACCTTC	CASSQERGNNYGYTF
TRBD1	TRBV20-1	TRBJ1-1	few	TGCAGTGCTCTCCCCGTGGTTGGACAGGGTAAGGGCACTGAAGCTTTCTTT	CSALPVVGQGKGTEAFF
TRBD2	TRBV7-3	TRBJ2-1	-	TGTGCCAGCGGGCCCGGACTAGCGGGACCGAGCTCCTACAATGAGCAGTTCTTC	CASGPGLAGPSSYNEQFF
TRBD1	TRBV6-5	TRBJ2-7	-	TGTGCCGTAGGCCGGGACAGAAACTCCTACGAGCAGTACTTC	CAVGRDRNSYEQYF
-	TRBV5-1	TRBJ2-1	-	TGCGCCAGCAGCTTGGTTCCGGGGGCGGGGTATGAGCAGTTCTTC	CASSLVPGAGYEQFF
-	TRBV11-2	TRBJ1-1	few	TGTGCCAGCAGCCGCACGTGGAACACTGAAGCTTTCTTT	CASSRTWNTEAFF
-	TRBV20-1	TRBJ2-7	-	TGCAGTGCTAGAGATCGACTCCACAGCTCCTACGAGCAGTACTTC	CSARDRLHSSYEQYF
-	TRBV6-2/TRBV6-3	TRBJ2-2	-	TGTGCCAGCAGTTACGAACAGGCCGGGGAGCTGTTTTTT	CASSYEQAGELFF
TRBD2	TRBV7-3	TRBJ2-1	few	TGTGCCAGCAGCTTAAAAGCGACTAGCGGGAGCAGCTCCTACAATGAGCAGTTCTTC	CASSLKATSGSSSYNEQFF
-	TRBV6-5	TRBJ1-1	few	TGTGCCAGCAGTTACTCGAGCGAGGTCTGGACTGAAGCTTTCTTT	CASSYSSEVWTEAFF
TRBD2	TRBV27	TRBJ2-5	-	TGTGCCAGCAGTGGACTAGCGGGAGTCGGGGAGACCCAGTACTTC	CASSGLAGVGETQYF
-	TRBV7-9	TRBJ2-3	-	TGTGCCAGCACCGTGGAGGGACAGAGAAAAGATACGCAGTATTTT	CASTVEGQRKDTQYF
-	TRBV10-3	TRBJ1-2	few	TGTGCCATCCGGCTGGGAGGGGCAGGTGGCTACACCTTC	CAIRLGGAGGYTF
-	TRBV12-3/TRBV12-4	TRBJ1-1	many	TGTGCCAGCTCCCAGGGGAGAGCTTTCTTT	CASSQGRAFF
TRBD1	TRBV7-9	TRBJ1-1	-	TGTGCCAGCAGCTTAGTTGGCACAGGGGCCTCGGGGGGCACTGAAGCTTTCTTT	CASSLVGTGASGGTEAFF
-	TRBV6-6	TRBJ2-3	-	TGTGCCAGCAGTTACTCGCACGGACGAGGGACAGATACGCAGTATTTT	CASSYSHGRGTDTQYF
-	TRBV5-5	TRBJ2-1	many	TGTGCCAGCAGCCCCAGTCCCAACCACAATGAGCAGTTCTTC	CASSPSPNHNEQFF
-	TRBV6-5	TRBJ2-7	many	TGTGCCAGCAGTTTGGTACTTGGTAACTCCTACGAGCAGTACTTC	CASSLVLGNSYEQYF
TRBD1	TRBV7-3	TRBJ2-1	-	TGTGCCAGCGCAGAGGGACAGGGGGCTGACAATGAGCAGTTCTTC	CASAEGQGADNEQFF
TRBD1	TRBV11-2	TRBJ2-7	many	TGTGCCAGCGGCTCGGTGACAGGGTCCTACGAGCAGTACTTC	CASGSVTGSYEQYF
-	TRBV20-1	TRBJ1-5	few	TGCAGTGCAGTTGATCCGGGACGAGAACAGCCCCAGCATTTT	CSAVDPGREQPQHF
-	TRBV6-1	TRBJ1-3	-	TGTGCCAGCAGGACTGAGCAGCCTGGAAACACCATATATTTT	CASRTEQPGNTIYF
-	TRBV5-5	TRBJ1-1	few	TGTGCCAGCAGCGCCGGGGCGAACACTGAAGCTTTCTTT	CASSAGANTEAFF
TRBD2	TRBV28	TRBJ2-5	-	TGTGCCAGCAGTTTGCATATAGGGAGGGCCTCCGGGGAGACCCAGTACTTC	CASSLHIGRASGETQYF
-	TRBV5-1	TRBJ2-5	many	TGCGCCAGCAGCTTGGATCCGCGTCCGGAGACCCAGTACTTC	CASSLDPRPETQYF
-	TRBV20-1	TRBJ2-7	few	TGCAGTGCTTGGGGGACTGTGACACTTTACCCTTACTTC	CSAWGTVTLYPYF
TRBD2	TRBV11-2	TRBJ2-1	-	TGTGCCAGCAGCGAATCTAGCGGGGGGGCCTATGAGCAGTTCTTC	CASSESSGGAYEQFF
TRBD2	TRBV10-2	TRBJ2-7	-	TGCGCCAGCAGAACCGGGACTAGCGACTACGAGCAGTACTTC	CASRTGTSDYEQYF
-	TRBV18	TRBJ1-5	many	TGTGCCAGCTCGCCCGAGATAGTCAATCAGCCCCAGCATTTT	CASSPEIVNQPQHF
TRBD1	TRBV28	TRBJ1-1	few	TGTGCCAGCACCAAAGGCCCAACAGGGGGTCGGGGAGCTTTCTTT	CASTKGPTGGRGAFF
-	TRBV5-1	TRBJ2-2	many	TGCGCCAGCAGCCTAACTACCGGGGAGCTGTTTTTT	CASSLTTGELFF
-	TRBV6-5	TRBJ1-1	few	TGTGCCAGCAGTTATTTACATGTTCCGAGGACTGAAGCTTTCTTT	CASSYLHVPRTEAFF
-	TRBV6-5	TRBJ2-3	many	TGTGCCAGCAGTTACCTAAGAGCGGGAGATACGCAGTATTTT	CASSYLRAGDTQYF
TRBD2	TRBV12-3/TRBV12-4	TRBJ2-5	-	TGTGCCAGCAGTTTACGGGGAGCGGGGAGTGAGACCCAGTACTTC	CASSLRGAGSETQYF
-	TRBV4-3	TRBJ1-5	-	TGCGCCAGCAGCCAAGACCCAGATCAGCCCCAGCATTTT	CASSQDPDQPQHF
-	TRBV7-8	TRBJ2-7	-	TGTGCCAGCAGCTTAAATCAGGGAATCCCTCTCGAGCAGTACTTC	CASSLNQGIPLEQYF
-	TRBV5-5	TRBJ1-4	-	TGTGCCAGCAGCGTGCGACCTATCGTTGCAACTAATGAAAAACTGTTTTTT	CASSVRPIVATNEKLFF
-	TRBV5-6	TRBJ1-1	-	TGTGCCAGCAGCACCCCAAGGGATTTTGGGACTGAAGCTTTCTTT	CASSTPRDFGTEAFF
TRBD1	TRBV28	TRBJ2-3	-	TGTGCCAGCAGTAATCGTCAGGGGGCTAGCACAGATACGCAGTATTTT	CASSNRQGASTDTQYF
-	TRBV11-2	TRBJ2-5	many	TGTGCCAGCAGCTTAGAGGACAGAGGGACCCAGTACTTC	CASSLEDRGTQYF
-	TRBV3-1	TRBJ2-3	many	TGTGCCAGCAGCCAATCAGGTTCTAGCACAGATACGCAGTATTTT	CASSQSGSSTDTQYF
-	TRBV3-1	TRBJ2-7	few	TGTGCCAGCAGCCAAGCGGCCGACTCCTACGAGCAGTACTTC	CASSQAADSYEQYF
-	TRBV2	TRBJ1-1	-	TGTGCCAGCAGTCTACGGGAGTCAGAAGCTTTCTTT	CASSLRESEAFF
TRBD1	TRBV7-2	TRBJ2-5	many	TGTGCCAGCAGCTTAGACGGGACAGGGGCGACCCAGTACTTC	CASSLDGTGATQYF
-	TRBV20-1	TRBJ1-1	-	TGCAGTGCTCCGCCGGGCAGCGTGAACACTGAAGCTTTCTTT	CSAPPGSVNTEAFF
-	TRBV24-1	TRBJ1-1	few	TGTGCCACCAGTGAACAGAACACTGAAGCTTTCTTT	CATSEQNTEAFF
-	TRBV7-8	TRBJ1-4	-	TGTGCCAGCAGCCGATTCGGTAAACCTGAAAAACTGTTTTTT	CASSRFGKPEKLFF
TRBD1	TRBV20-1	TRBJ1-2	few	TGCAGTGCTGGAATGACAGGGGCCACGCGAGTCGACTTC	CSAGMTGATRVDF
-	TRBV29-1	TRBJ2-1	-	TGCAGCGTTGAGTCCTTGTACAGGGTCCAGTTCTTC	CSVESLYRVQFF
TRBD1	TRBV20-1	TRBJ2-7	few	TGCAGTGCTACCGGGACAGCCAGTATGAAGCAGTACTTC	CSATGTASMKQYF